The 12 T cell receptor beta chains presented below share a single source sample, sequenced in a study of human T cells and chemical hapten exposure. The time point is: patch test 3, about 24 weeks after DPC sensitization. The treatment: therapeutic diphenylcyclopropenone sensitization with weekly scalp DPC. One entry per CDR3 protein, called by TCRdb with MiXCR from the RACE reads. The sample consists of roughly 90,000 distinct CDR3 sequences, roughly 10% of them appearing once. The source was whole blood, collected in connection with sensitization to the hapten diphenylcyclopropenone (DPC). These receptors all stem from a woman aged 30 to 39 with alopecia areata. Some clones in this sample may be carry-over from other donors' samples.

This clonotype was detected a few times. This chain's CDR3 is CASSYGGSGTASTDTQYF. The CDR3 DNA follows: TGTGCCAGCAGTTACGGGGGGTCTGGGACAGCCAGCACAGATACGCAGTATTTT. The chain links TRBV6-5 to TRBJ2-3; weak D call: TRBD1 (7 bases). V lost 2 bases, J lost 0 bases, and 18 bases lay in between. The CDR3 spans 18 residues. Germline assignment: CDR1 MNHEY and CDR2 SVGAGI.

The chain recombines TRBV28 with TRBJ1-5; D remains unclear. Trimming stripped 8 bases from V and 5 bases from J, with 10 bases between. Germline CDR1 and CDR2: MDHEN and SYDVKM. The CDR3 has 12 residues. In nucleotides, the CDR3 is TGTGCCAGCTGCAGGACTGATCAGCCCCAGCATTTT. Its protein is CASCRTDQPQHF.

CDR3 region: CASTTANTEAFF. CDR3 DNA: TGTGCCAGCACGACGGCGAACACTGAAGCTTTCTTT. This sequence joins TRBV28 and TRBJ1-1; D is uncertain. Germline loops: CDR1 MDHEN, CDR2 SYDVKM. The V and J ends lost 7 bases and 1 base respectively, with 7 bases between them. This CDR3 has 12 residues.

The CDR3 loop reads CASSEALNYEQYV. The CDR3 DNA reads TGTGCCAGCAGTGAAGCGCTGAACTACGAGCAGTACGTC. The chain uses TRBV6-1 and TRBJ2-7; D is unresolved. This CDR3 comprises 13 residues. V shed 0 bases and J shed 3 bases, with 6 bases lying between them. Germline values: CDR1 MNHNS, CDR2 SASEGT.

Only a few counts were recorded for this clonotype. The chain has TRBV20-1 and TRBJ1-2; possible D gene TRBD1, 6 bases. Per the germline V gene, CDR1 is DFQATT and CDR2 is SNEGSKA (reference sequence). V dropped 3 bases and J dropped 0 bases, with 17 bases sitting between them. This CDR3 contains 16 residues. CDR3 sequence reads: CSASTSLGGPNYGYTF. The CDR3 DNA sequence: TGCAGTGCTAGTACAAGCCTCGGGGGCCCTAACTATGGCTACACCTTC.

This clonotype was picked up many times. The rearrangement links TRBV2 to TRBJ1-1; no clear D. This CDR3 is built from 15 residues. V lost 2 bases to trimming and J lost 2 bases, with 12 bases between them. Germline CDR1 and CDR2: SNHLY and FYNNEI. Here the CDR3 DNA reads TGTGCCAGCAGTGAAAGGCACCTACCAAACACTGAAGCTTTCTTT. Its protein product is CASSERHLPNTEAFF.

This clonotype has a count of ten or more. This rearrangement joins TRBV7-9 to TRBJ1-5, with D unresolved. V was trimmed by 5 bases and J by 9 bases, leaving 11 bases between them. The CDR3 contains 12 residues. CDR1 is SEHNR and CDR2 is FQNEAQ in the germline V gene (reference sequence). As DNA, the CDR3 is TGTGCCAGCAGCCACGAGGGCTTGCCCCAGCATTTT. Translating gives CASSHEGLPQHF.

As to this clonotype: One base away lies a much larger clone, so this may be a sequencing read error. The V call is TRBV7-7, the J call TRBJ2-5, with 7 bases aligning to TRBD2. The V gene's germline CDR1 is SSHAT and CDR2 FNYEAQ (reference sequence). The CDR3 is 15 amino acids. This CDR3 is CASSFRLAEQETQYF. CDR3 bases: TGTGCTAGCAGTTTCAGACTAGCCGAACAAGAGACCCAGTACTTC.

Worth noting for this clonotype: A much larger clonotype is one base distant, so this may be a read error. The chain uses TRBV10-3 and TRBJ1-1; D possibly corresponds to TRBD1 (5 bases). This CDR3 comprises 13 residues. Per germline, CDR1 ENHRY and CDR2 SYGVKD. The CDR3 DNA reads as TGTGCCATCAGTAGCAGGGAGAGCACTAAAGCTTTCTTT. This translates into CAISSRESTKAFF.

The table lists this clonotype with many counts. The chain is built from TRBV6-1 and TRBJ2-7; no definite D call. The CDR3 extends over 14 amino acids. The germline gives CDR1 MNHNS, CDR2 SASEGT. The ends were cut back, 1 base at V and 2 bases at J, with 9 bases in the middle. CDR3 loop: CASSEGVEAYEQYV. The CDR3 DNA reads as TGTGCCAGCAGTGAAGGGGTAGAAGCCTACGAGCAGTACGTC.

The chain has TRBV5-1 and TRBJ2-5; 9 nucleotides line up with TRBD1. Trimming cost V 7 bases and J 1 base; bases outside gene matches: 8. Germline CDR1 is SGHRS and CDR2 is YFSETQ. The CDR3 totals 15 residues. CDR3 in DNA: TGCGCCAGCCAACCCGGGACAGGGTTCCAAGAGACCCAGTACTTC. Residues: CASQPGTGFQETQYF.

This clonotype was recorded many times. V is TRBV27 and J is TRBJ2-2; D gene unclear. Deletions cut 0 bases from V and 6 bases from J, with 8 bases between. In germline, CDR1 is MNHEY, CDR2 SMNVEV (reference sequence). CDR3 length equals 14 residues. The CDR3 protein is CASSLSLGPGELFF. The CDR3 nucleotides read TGTGCCAGCAGTTTATCGCTTGGGCCCGGGGAGCTGTTTTTT.